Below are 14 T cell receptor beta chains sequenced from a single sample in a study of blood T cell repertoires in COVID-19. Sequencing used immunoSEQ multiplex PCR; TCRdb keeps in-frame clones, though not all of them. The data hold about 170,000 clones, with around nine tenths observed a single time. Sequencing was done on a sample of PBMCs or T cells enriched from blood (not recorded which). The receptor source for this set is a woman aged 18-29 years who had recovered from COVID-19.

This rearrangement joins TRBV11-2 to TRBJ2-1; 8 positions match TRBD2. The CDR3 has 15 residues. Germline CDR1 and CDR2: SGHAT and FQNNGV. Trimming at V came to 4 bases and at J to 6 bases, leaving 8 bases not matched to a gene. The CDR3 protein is CASSSSELAGNEQFF. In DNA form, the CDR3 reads TGTGCCAGCAGCTCATCTGAGCTAGCGGGCAATGAGCAGTTCTTC.

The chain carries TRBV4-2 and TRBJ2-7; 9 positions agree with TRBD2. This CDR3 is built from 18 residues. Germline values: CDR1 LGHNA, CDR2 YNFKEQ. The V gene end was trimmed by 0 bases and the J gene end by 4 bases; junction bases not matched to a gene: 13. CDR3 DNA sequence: TGTGCCAGCAGCCAAGAGGGGGTTCGTGGTAGCGGGAGTTACGAGCAGTACTTC. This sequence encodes CASSQEGVRGSGSYEQYF.

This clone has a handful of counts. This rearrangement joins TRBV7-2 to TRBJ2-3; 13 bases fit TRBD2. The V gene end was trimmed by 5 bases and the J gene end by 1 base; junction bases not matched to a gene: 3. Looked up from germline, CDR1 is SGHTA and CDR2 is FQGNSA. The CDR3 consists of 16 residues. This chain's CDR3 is CASSAGLAGGTDTQYF. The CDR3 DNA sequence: TGTGCCAGCAGCGCAGGACTAGCGGGAGGCACAGATACGCAGTATTTT.

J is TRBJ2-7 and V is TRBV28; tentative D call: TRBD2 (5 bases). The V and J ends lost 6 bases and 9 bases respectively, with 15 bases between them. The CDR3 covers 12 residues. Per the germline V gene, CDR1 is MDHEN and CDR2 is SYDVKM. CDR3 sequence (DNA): TGTGCCAGCAGGAGGCCCGGGGTTGGGCAGTACTTC. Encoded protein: CASRRPGVGQYF.

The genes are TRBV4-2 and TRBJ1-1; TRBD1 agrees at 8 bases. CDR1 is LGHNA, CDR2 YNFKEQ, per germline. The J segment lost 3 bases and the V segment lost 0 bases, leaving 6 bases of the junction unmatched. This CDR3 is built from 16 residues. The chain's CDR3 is CASSQEAGGRYTEAFF. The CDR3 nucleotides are TGTGCCAGCAGCCAAGAGGCAGGGGGCCGGTACACTGAAGCTTTCTTT.

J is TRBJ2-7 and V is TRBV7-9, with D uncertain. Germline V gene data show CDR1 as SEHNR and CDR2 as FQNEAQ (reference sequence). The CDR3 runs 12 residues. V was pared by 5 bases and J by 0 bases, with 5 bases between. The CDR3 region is CASSPSSYEQYF. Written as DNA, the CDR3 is TGTGCCAGCAGCCCCAGCTCCTACGAGCAGTACTTC.

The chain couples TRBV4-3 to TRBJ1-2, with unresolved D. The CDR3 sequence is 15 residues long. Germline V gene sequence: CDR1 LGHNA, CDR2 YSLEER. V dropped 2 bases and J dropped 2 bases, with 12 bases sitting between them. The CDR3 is CASSQRTGSNYGYTF. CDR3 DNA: TGCGCCAGCAGCCAAAGAACGGGGTCGAACTATGGCTACACCTTC.

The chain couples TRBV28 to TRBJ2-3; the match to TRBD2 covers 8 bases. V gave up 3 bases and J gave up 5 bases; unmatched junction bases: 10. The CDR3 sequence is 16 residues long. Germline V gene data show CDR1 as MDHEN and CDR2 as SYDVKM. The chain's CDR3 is CASSFAGGSVRDTQYF. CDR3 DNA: TGTGCCAGCAGTTTTGCGGGAGGCAGTGTTCGAGATACGCAGTATTTT.

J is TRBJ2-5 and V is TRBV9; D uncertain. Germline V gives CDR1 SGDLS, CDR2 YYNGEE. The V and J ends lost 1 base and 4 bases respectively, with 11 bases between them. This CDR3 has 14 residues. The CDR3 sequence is CASSVRGNRETQYF. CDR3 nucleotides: TGTGCCAGCAGCGTACGAGGAAACCGAGAGACCCAGTACTTC.

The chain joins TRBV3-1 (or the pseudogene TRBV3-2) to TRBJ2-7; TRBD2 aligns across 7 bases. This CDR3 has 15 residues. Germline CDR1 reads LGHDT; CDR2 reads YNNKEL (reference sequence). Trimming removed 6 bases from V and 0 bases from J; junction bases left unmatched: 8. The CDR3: CASSPVGGDSYEQYF. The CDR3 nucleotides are TGTGCCAGCAGTCCCGTGGGGGGGGACTCCTACGAGCAGTACTTC.

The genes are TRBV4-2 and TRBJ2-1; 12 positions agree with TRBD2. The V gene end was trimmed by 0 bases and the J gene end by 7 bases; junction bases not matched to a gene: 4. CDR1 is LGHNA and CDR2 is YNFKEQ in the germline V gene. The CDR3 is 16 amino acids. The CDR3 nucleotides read TGTGCCAGCAGCCAAGACGGACTAGCGGGATGGAATGAGCAGTTCTTC. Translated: CASSQDGLAGWNEQFF.

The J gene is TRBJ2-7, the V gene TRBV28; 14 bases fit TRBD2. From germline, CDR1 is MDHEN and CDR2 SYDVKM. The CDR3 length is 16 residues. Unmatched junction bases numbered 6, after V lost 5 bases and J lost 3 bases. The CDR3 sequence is CASSPPGLAGDYEQYF. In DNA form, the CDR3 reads TGTGCCAGCAGTCCTCCGGGACTAGCGGGAGACTACGAGCAGTACTTC. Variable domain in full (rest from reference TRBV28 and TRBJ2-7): DVKVTQSSRYLVKRTGEKVFLECVQDMDHENMFWYRQDPGLGLRLIYFSYDVKMKEKGDIPEGYSVSREKKERFSLILESASTNQTSMYLCASSPPGLAGDYEQYFGPGTRLTVT.

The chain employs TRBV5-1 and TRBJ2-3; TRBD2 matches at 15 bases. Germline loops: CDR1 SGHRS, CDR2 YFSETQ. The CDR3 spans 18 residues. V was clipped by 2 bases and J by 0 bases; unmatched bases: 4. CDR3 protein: CASSFGTSGRLSTDTQYF. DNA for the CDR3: TGCGCCAGCAGCTTCGGGACTAGCGGGAGGCTCAGCACAGATACGCAGTATTTT.

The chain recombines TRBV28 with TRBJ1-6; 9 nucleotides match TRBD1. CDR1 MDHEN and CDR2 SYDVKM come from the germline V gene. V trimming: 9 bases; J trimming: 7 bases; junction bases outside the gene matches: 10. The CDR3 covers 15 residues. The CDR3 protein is CASGARQGVNSPLHF. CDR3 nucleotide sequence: TGTGCCAGTGGGGCCCGACAGGGGGTAAATTCACCCCTCCACTTT.